This T cell receptor beta chain was captured by sequencing in a study of T cell responses to AZD1222 COVID-19 vaccine. Study summary: Second-dose intervals near 4 or 12 weeks were combined. The study, taken as a whole, reports: Only a handful of people who got AZD1222 tested seropositive at baseline.

Using immunoSEQ multiplex PCR, the repertoire was profiled, and TCRdb retains in-frame clones only, with some absent. The sample consists of around 94,000 clones, roughly 83% of them appearing once. Per the germline V gene, CDR1 is MDHEN and CDR2 is SYDVKM. V shed 6 bases and J shed 3 bases, with 12 bases lying between them. CDR3 size: 14 residues. About this clone: Its antigen is still unknown.

This material consisted of peripheral blood, taken on day 0 of AZD1222 vaccination. The receptor comes from an adult in good health. This chain connects TRBV28 to TRBJ1-5; maybe TRBD1 (5 bases). Written as DNA, the CDR3 is TGTGCCAGCAGCGTTACAGGATCCAATCAGCCCCAGCATTTT. The encoded protein is CASSVTGSNQPQHF.